This entry lists 3 T cell receptor beta chains sequenced from one sample in a study of PD-1 blockade in classical Hodgkin lymphoma. With no exception, relapse followed autologous stem cell transplantation in all patients, and brentuximab vedotin exposure varied. Profiled with immunoSEQ multiplex PCR; TCRdb holds only in-frame clones, not every one. The sample contains approximately 44,000 clones, about 70% of which appear only once. Sequenced here: peripheral blood mononuclear cells (PBMCs), sampled at baseline. Receptors originate from a human donor with classical Hodgkin lymphoma.

This chain uses TRBV5-6 with TRBJ2-3; D is uncertain. CDR1 and CDR2 from the germline V gene are SGHDT and YYEEEE. V gave up 2 bases and J gave up 4 bases, with 5 bases separating them. This CDR3 has 12 residues. CDR3: CASSFGSDTQYF. The CDR3 nucleotides read TGTGCCAGCAGCTTCGGCTCAGATACGCAGTATTTT.

This chain connects TRBV6-6 to TRBJ2-1; D gene unclear. The CDR3 runs to 15 residues. V lost 0 bases to trimming and J lost 6 bases, with 12 bases between them. CDR1 and CDR2 from the germline V gene are MNHNY and SVGAGI (reference sequence). The CDR3 loop reads CASSYSTGMVNEQFF. The DNA of the CDR3 is TGTGCCAGCAGTTACTCGACTGGGATGGTCAATGAGCAGTTCTTC.

The V call is TRBV6-5, the J call TRBJ2-7; 7 bases map to TRBD2. Germline CDR1 is MNHEY and CDR2 is SVGAGI. The length of the CDR3 is 12 residues. The V segment lost 8 bases and the J segment 6 bases; nucleotides outside the gene matches: 7. CDR3 DNA sequence: TGTGCCAGCCGGGACGGGGAGGGCGAGCAGTACTTC. Residues: CASRDGEGEQYF.